This T cell receptor (beta chain) was profiled in a study of blood T cells in healthy people across ages. Then a second PCR, running roughly 7 to 11 cycles, was carried out with a sample-barcoded 5' primer and a J-beta primer mix. Using its own MiXCR run on the 5' RACE reads, TCRdb lists one record per CDR3 protein. The sample has roughly 1.5 million distinct CDR3 sequences, roughly two fifths seen once. Findings of the study overall: There were more naive CD4+ cells and higher diversity in long-lived donors than in aged donors. A roughly linear age-dependent decrease characterized TCR beta diversity per million T cells.

Healthy Russian Caucasian donors spanned ages about 6 to 90 years. In germline, CDR1 is SQVTM, CDR2 ANQGSEA. Trimming shortened V by 7 bases and J by 1 base, and 10 bases separated the two germline ends. This CDR3 has 12 amino acids. Details on this clonotype: Its cognate antigen is unknown.

Input material: blood. The sequence derives from a woman between 18 and 29 years old in good health. The V gene is TRBV29-1, the J gene TRBJ1-1; possibly TRBD1 for D (5 bases). The CDR3 loop is CSAGAGNTEAFF. CDR3 nucleotides: TGCAGCGCCGGGGCAGGGAACACTGAAGCTTTCTTT.